The entry that follows covers one TCR beta chain sequence. Its specificity is not known. Between the trimmed V and J ends, which lost 11 bases and 0 bases, there was a span of 12 bases. This CDR3 contains 13 residues. Germline CDR1 is SNHLY and CDR2 is FYNNEI. Assay: immunoSEQ multiplex PCR; the TCRdb copy retains only in-frame clones and omits some. This sample has approximately 980,000 clones, with over 60% found just once. This sample stems from a study of shared clonotypes between healthy human individuals. Whole-study findings and limits: Several donors showed sharing of 4.5% to 5% of naive CD4 clonotypes. It was the non-shared clonotypes that had lower generation probabilities than clonotypes shared by all four donors.

The receptor's source is a man between 18 and 35 years old in good health. The sequencing sample was made of memory CD4+ T cells sorted from blood. Stated subset: CD45RA-negative fraction. J is TRBJ2-3 and V is TRBV2; perhaps TRBD2 as D (5 bases). As DNA, the CDR3 is TGTGCCCCGACTATCTTTAGCACAGATACGCAGTATTTT. Amino acids: CAPTIFSTDTQYF.